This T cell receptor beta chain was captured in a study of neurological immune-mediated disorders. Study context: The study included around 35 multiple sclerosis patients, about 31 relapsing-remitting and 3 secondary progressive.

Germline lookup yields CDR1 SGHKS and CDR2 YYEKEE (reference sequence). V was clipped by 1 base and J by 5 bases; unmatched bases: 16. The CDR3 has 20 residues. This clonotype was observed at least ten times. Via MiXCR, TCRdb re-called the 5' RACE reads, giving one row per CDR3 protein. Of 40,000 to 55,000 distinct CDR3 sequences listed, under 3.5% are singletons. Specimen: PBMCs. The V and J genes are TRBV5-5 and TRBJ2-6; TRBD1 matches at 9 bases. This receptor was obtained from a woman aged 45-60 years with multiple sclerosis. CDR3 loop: CASSLKQGATSDFWANVLTF. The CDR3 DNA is TGTGCCAGCAGCTTGAAACAGGGGGCTACCTCTGACTTTTGGGCCAACGTCCTGACTTTC. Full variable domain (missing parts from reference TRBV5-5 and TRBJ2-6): DAGVTQSPTHLIKTRGQQVTLRCSPISGHKSVSWYQQVLGQGPQFIFQYYEKEERGRGNFPDRFSARQFPNYSSELNVNALLLGDSALYLCASSLKQGATSDFWANVLTFGAGSRLTVL.